A single sample gave rise to the 5 T cell receptor beta chains below, sequenced in a study of blood T cell repertoires in COVID-19. Clones were read by immunoSEQ multiplex PCR, and TCRdb kept only the in-frame ones, dropping some. Of 350,000 to 400,000 clones listed, roughly 90% are singletons. The sample consisted of PBMCs or T cells enriched from blood (not recorded which). These receptors all come from a woman aged 25 to 39 who had recovered from COVID-19.

The J gene is TRBJ1-2, the V gene TRBV28; D might be TRBD1 (5 bases). CDR1 MDHEN and CDR2 SYDVKM come from the germline V gene. V dropped 6 bases and J dropped 1 base, with 15 bases sitting between them. This CDR3 spans 15 amino acids. The chain's CDR3 is CASRPGQTFNYGYTF. CDR3 in DNA: TGTGCCAGCAGACCCGGACAAACCTTTAACTATGGCTACACCTTC.

The CDR3 spells CASRVETGRVDYGYTF. CDR3 DNA sequence: TGCGCCAGCAGGGTAGAGACAGGGAGAGTAGACTATGGCTACACCTTC. The chain uses TRBV4-1 and TRBJ1-2, with 7 bases fitting TRBD1. CDR3 length: 16 residues. Trimming removed 6 bases from V and 3 bases from J; junction bases left unmatched: 13. Germline V gene lookup returns CDR1 MGHRA and CDR2 YSYEKL.

This clone is a singleton in its sample. The chain links TRBV28 to TRBJ2-1; 10 bases agree with TRBD2. Germline CDR1 is MDHEN and CDR2 is SYDVKM. The CDR3 extends over 14 amino acids. J lost 9 bases, V lost 8 bases, and 10 bases had no gene match. CDR3 nucleotide sequence: TGTGCCAGCCTGACTAGCGGGTCCGAGGGTGAGCAGTTCTTC. Translated, it gives CASLTSGSEGEQFF.

The chain uses TRBV5-4 and TRBJ1-2, with D possibly matching TRBD1 (6 bases). The CDR3 covers 17 residues. Trimming left V 4 bases short and J 3 bases short, with 22 bases between. CDR1 is SGHNT, CDR2 YYREEE, per germline (reference sequence). In DNA form, the CDR3 reads TGTGCCAGCAGCCCATCCTTAACAGGGTTGATTGACTATGGCTACACCTTC. Translated, it gives CASSPSLTGLIDYGYTF.

The chain carries TRBV6-1 and TRBJ1-3; the D is unclear. Between the trimmed V and J ends, which lost 2 bases and 2 bases, there was a span of 13 bases. This CDR3 is 16 amino acids long. In germline, CDR1 is MNHNS, CDR2 SASEGT. The CDR3, as DNA: TGTGCCAGCAGTGAACTCGTGGCAGACACTGGAAACACCATATATTTT. Translating gives CASSELVADTGNTIYF.